This TCR beta chain was recorded in a study of blood T cell repertoires in COVID-19 (TCRdb year 2020). Concerning the study at large: Samples from collaborators originated in the United States, Italy and Spain and spanned both the acute and convalescent phases of COVID-19. Nearly every sample came with metadata listing a de-identified subject ID, COVID-19 status, age in years and sex. The samples were drawn from two sources: the first 160 participants of the ongoing ImmuneRACE study, and some 1,300 subjects contributed by 6 global collaborators. The prospective study material was composed of cDNA or gDNA derived from T cells, B-cell-depleted T cells, or PBMCs. Subjects who had been exposed to COVID-19, were actively infected with it, or had recovered from it provided the deeply sampled blood TCRbeta repertoires that made up the dataset. Where HLA class I and class II types were available, the types were taken from metadata supplied by the sample provider, not from assay-based typing. The repertoires were released in a freely available public database meant as a resource for research on the immune response to SARS-CoV-2. Results and caveats for the whole study, not just this receptor: Clinical and demographic metadata were provided uncurated, with the amount varying by source and participant.

A note on this clone: What this receptor recognizes is not known. Base qualities are missing; no much larger clone stands one base away.

Measured from the cysteine to the phenylalanine, the CDR3 is 16 residues long. Left in the record is the CDR3 DNA by itself, 48 bases read in frame from the first base. The germline V gene (reference sequence) specifies MNHEY as CDR1 and SMNVEV as CDR2. Trimming leaves V shorter by 5 bases and J shorter by 4 bases, with the junction holding 11 bases beyond the gene matches. The immunoSEQ Assay, a bias-controlled multiplex PCR, was used to amplify TCRbeta CDR3 regions from genomic DNA. The paper's data handling went like this. Nucleated cell counts per sample were estimated from amplification of reference gene primers within the assay. To quantify the absolute abundance of each unique TCRbeta CDR3 rearrangement, sequence reads were collapsed and filtered. Productive Simpson clonality was computed per sample as the square root of Simpson's diversity index over productive rearrangements. The immuneACCESS repertoire file appears here via TCRdb, limited to in-frame rearrangements. These files lack a portion of the clones; in checked studies, under half of the deficit traces to unresolved V genes, and the cause of the others is not known. Clone size and V and J calls were adopted from that table, with D and trimming inferred from the DNA. The sample records about 190,000 clones, around 80% of which are singletons. The biggest ten clones account for roughly 20% of the sample.

Collaborating institutions collected whole blood in K2EDTA tubes following their own protocols. For TCRbeta analysis, collaborators shipped samples in one of three forms: frozen whole blood, isolated PBMCs, or DNA extracted from either of those sample types. The sequence links TRBV27 to TRBJ2-1; 7 junctional bases match TRBD1. The clonotype originates from a human donor in a cohort sampled during active COVID-19. Sequenced sample: peripheral blood. The CDR3: CASSDEQGWEYNEQFF. The DNA sequence is as follows: TGTGCCAGCAGTGACGAACAGGGGTGGGAGTACAATGAGCAGTTCTTC.